The rows below give T cell receptor beta chains drawn from one sample of a study of blood T cells in healthy people across ages. TCRdb recomputed calls from the 5' RACE reads with MiXCR, one row per CDR3 protein. Here the sample spans over 950,000 distinct CDR3 sequences, around two fifths being singletons. Specimen: blood. Receptors were obtained from a man between 18 and 29 years old in good health. The conserved cysteine and the conserved F or W are not part of the CDR3 here. A D gene is named only where the DNA matches it firmly.

V: TRBV11-2
J: TRBJ1-5
D: NA
CDR3: ASSLTTGGNQPQH

V: TRBV12-3/TRBV12-4
J: TRBJ2-3
D: TRBD1
CDR3: ATRQGSITDTQY

V: TRBV4-1
J: TRBJ1-2
D: NA
CDR3: ASSQQNYGYT

V: TRBV6-2/TRBV6-3
J: TRBJ2-1
D: NA
CDR3: ASREQGYNEQF

V: TRBV20-1
J: TRBJ2-1
D: TRBD2
CDR3: SARVWASGADHNEQF

V: TRBV30
J: TRBJ1-1
D: TRBD1
CDR3: AWTKRRDRGQTEAF

V: TRBV10-3
J: TRBJ2-3
D: TRBD1
CDR3: AIALTGESTDTQY

V: TRBV7-9
J: TRBJ2-1
D: NA
CDR3: ASSLTAGLLNNEQF

V: TRBV28
J: TRBJ1-1
D: NA
CDR3: ASLTSNTEAF

V: TRBV5-1
J: TRBJ1-5
D: TRBD1
CDR3: ASSLGTGASQPQH

V: TRBV6-5
J: TRBJ2-7
D: TRBD2
CDR3: ASSYPRGRSSYEQY

V: TRBV7-8
J: TRBJ1-2
D: NA
CDR3: ASSPRAVYGYT

V: TRBV9
J: TRBJ1-2
D: TRBD1
CDR3: ACSVDRVSMSGYT

V: TRBV5-5
J: TRBJ1-4
D: NA
CDR3: ASSFGTRNEKLF

V: TRBV14
J: TRBJ2-2
D: TRBD1
CDR3: ASSRQGSTGELF

V: TRBV4-3
J: TRBJ2-5
D: NA
CDR3: ASSQEFLIQETQY

V: TRBV12-3/TRBV12-4
J: TRBJ1-4
D: NA
CDR3: ASSLTEDEKLF

V: TRBV11-3
J: TRBJ2-5
D: NA
CDR3: ASSLNVGETQY

V: TRBV6-5
J: TRBJ2-5
D: NA
CDR3: ASSYSRRRPQETQY

V: TRBV6-1
J: TRBJ1-1
D: NA
CDR3: ASGQPLGTFEAF

V: TRBV28
J: TRBJ1-2
D: NA
CDR3: ASSLRSREFNYGYT

V: TRBV20-1
J: TRBJ2-7
D: NA
CDR3: SARGSYEQY

V: TRBV2
J: TRBJ1-2
D: NA
CDR3: ASFKGTDTSYGYT

V: TRBV20-1
J: TRBJ2-1
D: TRBD2
CDR3: SARDGLAGANEQF

V: TRBV5-1
J: TRBJ1-4
D: TRBD1
CDR3: ASSAPGQGAFNEKLF

V: TRBV10-3
J: TRBJ1-2
D: NA
CDR3: AISESGSRQHGYT

V: TRBV6-2/TRBV6-3
J: TRBJ2-3
D: TRBD2
CDR3: ASSFSGGRMY

V: TRBV7-2
J: TRBJ2-3
D: NA
CDR3: TSSLIITDTQY

V: TRBV20-1
J: TRBJ1-2
D: TRBD1
CDR3: SAAGQVYGYT

V: TRBV28
J: TRBJ2-7
D: NA
CDR3: ASSSPEGRYYEQY

V: TRBV5-1
J: TRBJ2-2
D: NA
CDR3: ASSLRFPGELF

V: TRBV20-1
J: TRBJ1-2
D: TRBD1
CDR3: SARKEDRAWGYGYT

V: TRBV30
J: TRBJ1-2
D: NA
CDR3: AWRIQGTNGYT

V: TRBV6-6
J: TRBJ2-1
D: NA
CDR3: ASSYSGSGLNEQF

V: TRBV7-9
J: TRBJ1-2
D: NA
CDR3: ASSRPSDGDVYGYT

V: TRBV12-3/TRBV12-4
J: TRBJ2-1
D: TRBD2
CDR3: AGGRGFIYEQF

V: TRBV6-2/TRBV6-3
J: TRBJ2-1
D: TRBD2
CDR3: ASSVAGRYNEQF

V: TRBV28
J: TRBJ1-5
D: NA
CDR3: ASSPENSNQPQH

V: TRBV9
J: TRBJ1-6
D: TRBD1
CDR3: ASSGQGASPLH

V: TRBV6-5
J: TRBJ1-4
D: NA
CDR3: ASSYTGGQGEKLF

V: TRBV28
J: TRBJ1-1
D: NA
CDR3: ATLEVGNTEAF

V: TRBV4-3
J: TRBJ2-7
D: NA
CDR3: ASSQQGGGYEQY

V: TRBV12-1
J: NA
D: NA
CDR3: ASSPGQFYNEQY

V: TRBV7-2
J: TRBJ2-2
D: NA
CDR3: ASSEDPGLNTGELF

V: TRBV5-1
J: TRBJ1-1
D: NA
CDR3: ASSLALGGSEAF

V: TRBV7-2
J: TRBJ1-4
D: TRBD1
CDR3: ASSSGTGLPEKLF

V: TRBV10-2
J: TRBJ2-1
D: TRBD1
CDR3: ASSESKGTVTYNEQF

V: TRBV12-3/TRBV12-4
J: TRBJ1-4
D: NA
CDR3: ASSFKGAGIGEKLF

V: TRBV27
J: TRBJ2-7
D: NA
CDR3: ASTPRTVARSYEQY

V: TRBV12-3/TRBV12-4
J: TRBJ1-6
D: NA
CDR3: ASGPYNSPLH